This TCR beta chain appears in the sequencing data of a study of T cells in Graves' hyperthyroidism and ophthalmopathy. General observations from the study: Among clonotypes expanded in thyroid above 0.001, most were also found in blood.

The CDR3 runs to 13 residues. The V end was cut by 5 bases, the J end by 7 bases, with 14 bases between. Per the germline V gene, CDR1 is LNHDA and CDR2 is SQIVND (reference sequence). TCR beta CDR3 regions were amplified from RNA. An initial round of RT-PCR targeting the TCR CDR3 relied on the HTBI primer set. Using its own MiXCR run on the multiplex PCR reads, TCRdb lists one record per CDR3 protein. The data contain roughly 700,000 distinct CDR3 sequences, 30% to 40% of them singletons. This clonotype came up many times. Its antigen is unidentified. The sequence was obtained from a woman in her thirties or forties with Graves' hyperthyroidism. This chain links TRBV19 with TRBJ1-2; possibly TRBD1 for D (5 bases). Sequencing was done on a sample of blood. CDR3 region: CASSEQGTGGYTF. Written as DNA, the CDR3 is TGTGCCAGTAGTGAGCAGGGCACCGGTGGCTACACCTTC.